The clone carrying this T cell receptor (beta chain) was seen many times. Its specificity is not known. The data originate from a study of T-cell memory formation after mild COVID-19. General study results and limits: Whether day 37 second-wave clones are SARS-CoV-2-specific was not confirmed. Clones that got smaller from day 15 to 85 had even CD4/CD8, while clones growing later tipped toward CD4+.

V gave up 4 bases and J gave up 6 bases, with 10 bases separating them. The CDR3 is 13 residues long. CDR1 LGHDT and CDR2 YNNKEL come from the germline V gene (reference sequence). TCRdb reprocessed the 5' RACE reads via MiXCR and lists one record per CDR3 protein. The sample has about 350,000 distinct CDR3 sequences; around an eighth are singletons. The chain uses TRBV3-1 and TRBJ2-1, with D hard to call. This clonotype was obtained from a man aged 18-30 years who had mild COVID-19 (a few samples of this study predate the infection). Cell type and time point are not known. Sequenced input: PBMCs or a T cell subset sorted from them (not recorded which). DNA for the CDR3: TGTGCCAGCAGCCGGACGTCCGCCAATGAGCAGTTCTTC. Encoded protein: CASSRTSANEQFF.